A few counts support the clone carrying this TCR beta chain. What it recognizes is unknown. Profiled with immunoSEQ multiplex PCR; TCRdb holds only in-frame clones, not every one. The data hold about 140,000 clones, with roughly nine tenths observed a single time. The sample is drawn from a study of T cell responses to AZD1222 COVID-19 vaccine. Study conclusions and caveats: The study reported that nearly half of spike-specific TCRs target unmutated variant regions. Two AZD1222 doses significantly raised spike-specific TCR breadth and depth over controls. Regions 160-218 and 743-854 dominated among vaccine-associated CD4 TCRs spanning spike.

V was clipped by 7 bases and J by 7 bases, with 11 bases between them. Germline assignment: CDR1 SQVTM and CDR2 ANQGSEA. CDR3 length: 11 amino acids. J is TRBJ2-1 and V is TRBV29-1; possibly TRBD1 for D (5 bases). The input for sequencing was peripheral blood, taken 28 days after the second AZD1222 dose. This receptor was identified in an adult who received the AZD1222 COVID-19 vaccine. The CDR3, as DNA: TGCAGCGGTGTGGGGCGAAATGAGCAGTTCTTC. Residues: CSGVGRNEQFF.